This TCR beta chain was recorded in a study of T cell changes during pregnancy in multiple sclerosis. The germline V and J ends were trimmed by 0 bases and 0 bases, with 9 bases remaining between them. The CDR3 loop spans 16 amino acids. Germline CDR1 is KGHSH and CDR2 is LQKENI. Measured with immunoSEQ multiplex PCR; TCRdb has only the in-frame clones, and not every one. Of more than 10,000 clones listed, around four fifths were seen once; the top ten hold around 11%. The V and J genes are TRBV18 and TRBJ2-1, with D tentatively TRBD2 (6 bases). This clonotype was sampled from a female donor in good health, enrolled as a control in a pregnancy study. The source was CD8+ T cells from peripheral blood mononuclear cells, collected after pregnancy. In nucleotides, the CDR3 is TGTGCCAGCTCACCACCTTCCGGGAGCTCCTACAATGAGCAGTTCTTC. Translating gives CASSPPSGSSYNEQFF.